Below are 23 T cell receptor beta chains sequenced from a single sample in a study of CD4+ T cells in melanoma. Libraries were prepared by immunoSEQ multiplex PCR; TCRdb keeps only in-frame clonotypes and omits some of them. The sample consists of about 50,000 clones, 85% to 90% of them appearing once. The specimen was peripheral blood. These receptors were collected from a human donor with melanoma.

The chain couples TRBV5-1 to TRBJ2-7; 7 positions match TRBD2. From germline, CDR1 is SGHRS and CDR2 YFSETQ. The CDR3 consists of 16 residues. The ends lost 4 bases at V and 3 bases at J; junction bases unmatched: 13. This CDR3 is CASSPGGVNGFYEQYF. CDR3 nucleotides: TGCGCCAGCAGCCCGGGAGGCGTCAATGGATTCTACGAGCAGTACTTC.

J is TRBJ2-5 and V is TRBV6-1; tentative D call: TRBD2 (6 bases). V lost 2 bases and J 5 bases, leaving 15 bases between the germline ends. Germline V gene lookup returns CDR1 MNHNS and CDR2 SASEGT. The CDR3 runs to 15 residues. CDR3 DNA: TGTGCCAGCAGTGAAACCACTAGCCTGGGGGAGACCCAGTACTTC. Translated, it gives CASSETTSLGETQYF.

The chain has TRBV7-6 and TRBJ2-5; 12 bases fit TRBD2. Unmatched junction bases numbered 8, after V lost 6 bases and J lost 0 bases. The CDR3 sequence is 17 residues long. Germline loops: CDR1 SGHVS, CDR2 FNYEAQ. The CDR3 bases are TGTGCCAGCAGACTTCTAGCGGGGGGGCTGTACCAAGAGACCCAGTACTTC. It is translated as CASRLLAGGLYQETQYF.

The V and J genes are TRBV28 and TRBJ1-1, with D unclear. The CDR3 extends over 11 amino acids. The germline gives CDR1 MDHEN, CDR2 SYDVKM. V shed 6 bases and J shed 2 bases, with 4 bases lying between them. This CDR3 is CASRSNTEAFF. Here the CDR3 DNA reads TGTGCCAGCAGATCCAACACTGAAGCTTTCTTT.

Here the CDR3 DNA reads TGTGCCATCAGTGTTTCCGATAGCACCGGGGAGCTGTTTTTT. It is translated as CAISVSDSTGELFF. The chain recombines TRBV10-3 with TRBJ2-2; D remains ambiguous. The CDR3 sequence is 14 residues long. V was clipped by 4 bases and J by 4 bases, with 10 bases between them. The germline V gene encodes CDR1 ENHRY and CDR2 SYGVKD.

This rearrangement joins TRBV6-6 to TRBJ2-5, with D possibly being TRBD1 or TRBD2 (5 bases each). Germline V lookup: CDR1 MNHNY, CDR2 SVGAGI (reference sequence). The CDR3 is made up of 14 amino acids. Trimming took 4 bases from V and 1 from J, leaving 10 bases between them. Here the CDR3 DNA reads TGTGCCAGCAGTTCTCCGGGACGCCAAGAGACCCAGTACTTC. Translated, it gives CASSSPGRQETQYF.

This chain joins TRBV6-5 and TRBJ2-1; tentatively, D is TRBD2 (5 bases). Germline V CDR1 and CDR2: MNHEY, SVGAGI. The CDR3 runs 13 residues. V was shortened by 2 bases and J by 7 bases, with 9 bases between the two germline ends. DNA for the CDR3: TGTGCCAGCAGTTACGGGAGAATAAATGAGCAGTTCTTC. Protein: CASSYGRINEQFF.

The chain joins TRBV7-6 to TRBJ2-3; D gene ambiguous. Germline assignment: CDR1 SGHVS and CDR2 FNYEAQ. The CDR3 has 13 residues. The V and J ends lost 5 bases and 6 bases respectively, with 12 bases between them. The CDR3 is CASSPMEHDTQYF. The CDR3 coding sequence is TGTGCCAGCAGCCCGATGGAACATGATACGCAGTATTTT.

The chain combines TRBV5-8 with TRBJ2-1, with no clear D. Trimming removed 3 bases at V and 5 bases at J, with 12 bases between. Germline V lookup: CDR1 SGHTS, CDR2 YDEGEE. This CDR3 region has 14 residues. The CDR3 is CASSSIPNNNEQFF. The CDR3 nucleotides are TGTGCCAGCAGCTCCATACCCAATAACAATGAGCAGTTCTTC.

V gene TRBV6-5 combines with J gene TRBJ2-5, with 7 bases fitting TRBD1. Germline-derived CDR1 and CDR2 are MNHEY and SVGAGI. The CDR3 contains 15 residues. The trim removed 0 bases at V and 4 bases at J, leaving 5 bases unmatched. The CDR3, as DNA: TGTGCCAGCAGTTACTCGAGAGGGGGCGTAGAGACCCAGTACTTC. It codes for CASSYSRGGVETQYF.

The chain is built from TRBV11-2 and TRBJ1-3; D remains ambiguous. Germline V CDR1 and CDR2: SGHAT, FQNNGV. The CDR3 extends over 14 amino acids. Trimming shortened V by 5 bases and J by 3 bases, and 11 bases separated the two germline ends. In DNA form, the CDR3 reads TGTGCCAGCAGCCTAAACTACGGTGGAAACACCATATATTTT. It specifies CASSLNYGGNTIYF.

The CDR3 nucleotides are TGTGCCAGCAGCTTTGGGGAGGTTGGCTACACCTTC. It encodes CASSFGEVGYTF. V usage is TRBV7-9 and J usage is TRBJ1-2; D call uncertain. The ends were cut back, 3 bases at V and 7 bases at J, with 9 bases in the middle. Germline CDR1 SEHNR, CDR2 FQNEAQ (reference sequence). The CDR3 contains 12 residues.

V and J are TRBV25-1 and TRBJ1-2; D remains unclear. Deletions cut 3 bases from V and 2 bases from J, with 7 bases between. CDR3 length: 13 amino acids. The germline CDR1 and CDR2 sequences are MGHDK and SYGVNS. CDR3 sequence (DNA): TGTGCCAGCAGTGACAGGATGAACTATGGCTACACCTTC. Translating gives CASSDRMNYGYTF.

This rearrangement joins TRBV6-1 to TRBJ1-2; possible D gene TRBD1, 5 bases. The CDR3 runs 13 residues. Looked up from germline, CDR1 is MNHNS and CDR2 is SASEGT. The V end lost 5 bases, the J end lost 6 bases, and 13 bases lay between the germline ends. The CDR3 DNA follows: TGTGCCAGCAGTCTCCGGGACGGTGATGGCTACACCTTC. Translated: CASSLRDGDGYTF.

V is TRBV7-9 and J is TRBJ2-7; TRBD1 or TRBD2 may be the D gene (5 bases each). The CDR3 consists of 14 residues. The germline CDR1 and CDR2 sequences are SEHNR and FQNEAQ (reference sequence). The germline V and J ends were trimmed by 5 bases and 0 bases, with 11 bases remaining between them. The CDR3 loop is CASSTGRVSYEQYF. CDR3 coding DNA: TGTGCCAGCAGCACGGGACGGGTCTCCTACGAGCAGTACTTC. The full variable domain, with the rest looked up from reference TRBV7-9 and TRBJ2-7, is DTGVSQNPRHKITKRGQNVTFRCDPISEHNRLYWYRQTLGQGPEFLTYFQNEAQLEKSRLLSDRFSAERPKGSFSTLEIQRTEQGDSAMYLCASSTGRVSYEQYFGPGTRLTVT.

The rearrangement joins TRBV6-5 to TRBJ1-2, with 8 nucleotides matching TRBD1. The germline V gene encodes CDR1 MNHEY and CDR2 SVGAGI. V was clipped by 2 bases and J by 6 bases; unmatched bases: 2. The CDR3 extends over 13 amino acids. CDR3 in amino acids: CASSYGRGHGYTF. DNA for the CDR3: TGTGCCAGCAGTTACGGCAGGGGGCATGGCTACACCTTC.

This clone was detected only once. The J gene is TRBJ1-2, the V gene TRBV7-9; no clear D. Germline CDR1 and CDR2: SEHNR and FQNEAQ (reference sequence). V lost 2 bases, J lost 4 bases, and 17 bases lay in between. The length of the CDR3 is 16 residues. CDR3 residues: CASSLRSLEGGYGYTF. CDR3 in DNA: TGTGCCAGCAGCTTACGATCTCTTGAGGGTGGCTATGGCTACACCTTC.

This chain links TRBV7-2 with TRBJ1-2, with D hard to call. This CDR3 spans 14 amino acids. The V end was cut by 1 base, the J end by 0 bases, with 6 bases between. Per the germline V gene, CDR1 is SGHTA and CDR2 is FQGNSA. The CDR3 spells CASSLVGANYGYTF. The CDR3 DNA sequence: TGTGCCAGCAGCTTAGTTGGAGCTAACTATGGCTACACCTTC.

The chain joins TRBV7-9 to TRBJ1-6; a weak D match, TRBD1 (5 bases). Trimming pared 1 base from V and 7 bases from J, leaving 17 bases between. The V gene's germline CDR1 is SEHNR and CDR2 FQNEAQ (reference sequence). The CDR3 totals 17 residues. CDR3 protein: CASSLGARQGRNSPLHF. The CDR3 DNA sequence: TGTGCCAGCAGCTTAGGGGCGCGGCAGGGCAGGAATTCACCCCTCCACTTT.

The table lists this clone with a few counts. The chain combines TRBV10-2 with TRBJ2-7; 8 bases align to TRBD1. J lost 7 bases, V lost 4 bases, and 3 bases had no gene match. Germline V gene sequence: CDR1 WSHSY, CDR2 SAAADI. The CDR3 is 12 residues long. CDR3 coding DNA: TGCGCCAGCAGTGCACAGGGGGATGAGCAGTACTTC. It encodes CASSAQGDEQYF.

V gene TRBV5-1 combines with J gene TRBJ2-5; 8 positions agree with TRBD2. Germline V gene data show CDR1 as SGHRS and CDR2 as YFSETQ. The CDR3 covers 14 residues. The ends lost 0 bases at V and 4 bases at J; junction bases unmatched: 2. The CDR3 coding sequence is TGCGCCAGCAGCTTGGGAGCGGGGGCAGAGACCCAGTACTTC. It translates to CASSLGAGAETQYF.

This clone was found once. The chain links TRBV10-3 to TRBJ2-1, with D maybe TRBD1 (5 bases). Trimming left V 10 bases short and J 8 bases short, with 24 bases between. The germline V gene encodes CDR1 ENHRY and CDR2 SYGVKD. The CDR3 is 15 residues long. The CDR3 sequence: CATKGWSGSSDEQFF. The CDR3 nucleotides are TGTGCCACCAAGGGGTGGTCCGGGTCTTCTGATGAGCAGTTCTTC.

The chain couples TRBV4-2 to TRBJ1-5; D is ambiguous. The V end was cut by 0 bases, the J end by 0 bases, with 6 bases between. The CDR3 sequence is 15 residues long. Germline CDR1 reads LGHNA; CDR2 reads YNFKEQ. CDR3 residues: CASSQEHYSNQPQHF. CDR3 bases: TGTGCCAGCAGCCAAGAACACTATAGCAATCAGCCCCAGCATTTT.